The T cell receptor (beta chain) described here comes from a study of blood T cell repertoires in COVID-19. Background on the study: COVID-19 samples from acute and convalescent phases originated in the United States, Italy and Spain. PBMCs, B-cell-depleted T cells, or T cells provided the cDNA or gDNA that made up the material.

In this sample, this clone turned up once. V was pared by 3 bases and J by 3 bases, with 6 bases of the junction left unmatched. The CDR3 has 15 amino acids. Germline CDR1 is LGHDT and CDR2 is YNNKEL (reference sequence). Here immunoSEQ multiplex PCR was the method, and the copy in TCRdb shows in-frame clones only, minus some. The data hold some 460,000 clones, with 87% observed a single time. Enrollees, about 18 to 95 years old, lived in about two dozen US areas. Grouping used clinical history reported by participants in a survey and questionnaire. The receptor's source is a woman aged 18-29 years with acute COVID-19. Sequenced input: PBMCs or T cells enriched from blood (not recorded which). The chain uses TRBV3-1 (or the pseudogene TRBV3-2) and TRBJ2-5; 8 positions agree with TRBD2. The DNA for the CDR3 is TGTGCCAGCAGCCACGCCCGAGCGGGAGAAGAGACCCAGTACTTC. Amino acids: CASSHARAGEETQYF.